The 10 T cell receptor beta chains below were found in one sample sequenced in a study of blood T cells in healthy people across ages. Using a J-beta primer mix together with a sample-barcoded 5' primer, a second PCR was run for roughly 7 to 12 cycles. Each CDR3 protein gets one entry after TCRdb re-called the 5' RACE reads with MiXCR. Of 800,000 to 950,000 distinct CDR3 sequences detected, 36% appear once; the ten largest clones hold 10% to 15%. The sample was blood. The receptors were sampled from a man younger than 35 in good health.

With respect to this clonotype: This may arise from a read error, as a much more abundant clone is one base away. The chain employs TRBV7-3 and TRBJ2-1; 7 nucleotides align to TRBD1. This CDR3 contains 17 residues. The V gene's germline CDR1 is SGHTA and CDR2 FQGTGA. The CDR3 sequence: CTSSSRSGGQDDNEQFF. The CDR3 coding sequence is TGTACCAGCAGCTCGCGATCCGGAGGACAGGACGACAATGAGCAGTTCTTC.

With respect to this clonotype: A much larger clonotype is one base distant, so this may be a read error. The chain carries TRBV4-2 and TRBJ2-5, with D uncertain. Germline V gives CDR1 LGHNA, CDR2 YNFKEQ. The CDR3 has 15 residues. The V and J ends lost 5 bases and 11 bases respectively, with 24 bases between them. As DNA, the CDR3 is TGTGCCAGCAGCGTAAGGAAGGCTCTTACAATGGATCAGTACTTC. Protein: CASSVRKALTMDQYF.

Concerning this clonotype: A much larger clone is a single base away; this may be a read error. The V call is TRBV7-2, the J call TRBJ1-2; 7 nucleotides align to TRBD1. J gave up 7 bases and V 5 bases, and 10 bases lay outside the gene matches. CDR1 is SGHTA and CDR2 is FQGNSA in the germline V gene. This CDR3 is built from 14 residues. The CDR3 protein is CASSLDGTDCGYTF. The DNA for the CDR3 is TGTGCCAGCAGCCTAGACGGGACAGACTGTGGCTACACCTTC.

The V gene is TRBV5-1, the J gene TRBJ2-3, with 9 bases that match TRBD2. This CDR3 has 18 residues. Germline V gives CDR1 SGHRS, CDR2 YFSETQ. Trimming at V came to 1 base and at J to 1 base, leaving 10 bases not matched to a gene. CDR3 DNA sequence: TGCGCCAGCAGCTTGAGTCTAGCGGGGTTGGTCGGCACAGATACGCAGTATTTT. Its protein is CASSLSLAGLVGTDTQYF.

This clonotype was recorded at least ten times. The rearrangement uses TRBV6-5 and TRBJ2-3; D not resolved. V dropped 0 bases and J dropped 5 bases, with 9 bases sitting between them. From germline, CDR1 is MNHEY and CDR2 SVGAGI. The length of the CDR3 is 14 residues. The DNA of the CDR3 is TGTGCCAGCAGTTACTCGTCGGACGGAGATACGCAGTATTTT. Its translation is CASSYSSDGDTQYF.

This clonotype was seen more than once but under ten times. The chain carries TRBV20-1 and TRBJ2-7, with a possible D match to TRBD2 (6 bases). Per germline, CDR1 DFQATT and CDR2 SNEGSKA (reference sequence). This CDR3 spans 15 amino acids. The V end was cut by 6 bases, the J end by 7 bases, with 25 bases between. For the CDR3, the DNA is TGCAGTGCGGACGAAGGCGGGGCCTCATACAATGAGCAGTACTTC. Translation: CSADEGGASYNEQYF.

The chain has TRBV29-1 and TRBJ1-2; a possible D gene is TRBD1 (6 bases). This CDR3 comprises 13 residues. Germline-derived CDR1 and CDR2 are SQVTM and ANQGSEA. V was clipped by 7 bases and J by 0 bases, with 12 bases between them. The DNA of the CDR3 is TGCAGCGCTACAGGGACTGCTAACTATGGCTACACCTTC. Its translation is CSATGTANYGYTF.

This chain links TRBV2 with TRBJ2-1; no reliable D call. The J call is uncertain, as TRBJ2-7 better fits the DNA end. Germline V gene sequence: CDR1 SNHLY, CDR2 FYNNEI. The CDR3 is 13 residues long. CDR3 in amino acids: CASSEDQYNEQYF. The CDR3 coding sequence is TGTGCCAGCAGTGAAGACCAATACAATGAGCAGTACTTC.

In its sample, this clonotype was seen a few times. The chain is built from TRBV19 and TRBJ1-5, with no clear D. This CDR3 comprises 12 residues. The V end was cut by 6 bases, the J end by 4 bases, with 7 bases between. Germline CDR1 is LNHDA and CDR2 is SQIVND (reference sequence). The CDR3 loop is CASRQLNQPQHF. The DNA of the CDR3 is TGTGCCAGTAGACAGTTGAATCAGCCCCAGCATTTT.

This clonotype was found a few times. This chain connects TRBV5-1 to TRBJ2-5, with 8 bases matching TRBD1. J lost 4 bases, V lost 7 bases, and 24 bases had no gene match. The germline CDR1 and CDR2 sequences are SGHRS and YFSETQ. The CDR3 contains 19 residues. CDR3 bases: TGCGCCAGCGCCTCGGCGGTCGGGACAGGATCCGGGTCTAGAGAGACCCAGTACTTC. Encoded protein: CASASAVGTGSGSRETQYF.